The TCR beta chain under discussion was sequenced for a study of response to subunit inactivated influenza vaccine. Broader study findings: Authors suggested each seasonal influenza vaccination recruits few new T cells.

The trim removed 3 bases at V and 6 bases at J, leaving 2 bases unmatched. This CDR3 spans 13 amino acids. One entry per CDR3 protein results from TCRdb running MiXCR on the RT-PCR reads. Here the sample spans under 850,000 distinct CDR3 sequences, approximately 17% being singletons. For this clonotype: What it binds is unknown.

The input for sequencing was PBMCs from blood, taken 4 to 6 days after vaccination. This rearrangement joins TRBV12-3 or TRBV12-4 to TRBJ1-2, with 9 nucleotides matching TRBD1. This TCR derives from a man aged 50-60 years who received an inactivated influenza vaccine. The CDR3 is CASSFRDRDGYTF. CDR3 nucleotides: TGTGCCAGCAGTTTCCGGGACAGGGATGGCTACACCTTC.